What follows describes a single T cell receptor beta chain. Its antigen remains unknown. The data were produced by immunoSEQ multiplex PCR, yet TCRdb's version contains in-frame clones alone and is incomplete. The table shows some 130,000 clones, with 90% to 95% occurring only once. This sample is drawn from a study of human thymus T cells. Study-level findings and limits: Within thymic and blood repertoires, V and J gene usage appeared to be biased. What related research reported was that thymic repertoires overlapped highly among unrelated individuals.

Corrective heart surgery yielded resections, and these provided the thymus tissue. The people who donated were healthy Finnish babies having corrective surgery for congenital heart defects. V gave up 4 bases and J gave up 0 bases, with 15 bases separating them. The CDR3 is 17 residues long. The germline gives CDR1 SGHDN, CDR2 FVKESK. Material: thymus tissue. The TCR comes from a boy less than two years old with a congenital heart defect but otherwise immunologically healthy. The V call is TRBV14, the J call TRBJ1-4, with D possibly being TRBD1 (6 bases). CDR3 in amino acids: CASSPGTPSPTNEKLFF. DNA for the CDR3: TGTGCCAGCAGCCCCGGGACACCATCCCCAACTAATGAAAAACTGTTTTTT.